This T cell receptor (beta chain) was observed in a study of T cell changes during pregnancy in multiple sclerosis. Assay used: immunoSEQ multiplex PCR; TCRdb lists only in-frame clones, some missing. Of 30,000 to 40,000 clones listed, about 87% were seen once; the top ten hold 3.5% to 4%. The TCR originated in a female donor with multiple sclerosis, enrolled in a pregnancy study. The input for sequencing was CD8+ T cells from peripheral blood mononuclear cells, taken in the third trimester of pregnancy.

In DNA, the CDR3 is TGTGCCAGCAGTTCTATGGGACAGGCCGAATCCTACAATGAGCAGTTCTTC. Its protein is CASSSMGQAESYNEQFF. The V and J genes are TRBV2 and TRBJ2-1; TRBD1 matches 8 bases. Germline loops: CDR1 SNHLY, CDR2 FYNNEI. This CDR3 is built from 17 residues. With 5 bases clipped from V and 1 base from J, the junction kept 10 bases outside the gene matches.